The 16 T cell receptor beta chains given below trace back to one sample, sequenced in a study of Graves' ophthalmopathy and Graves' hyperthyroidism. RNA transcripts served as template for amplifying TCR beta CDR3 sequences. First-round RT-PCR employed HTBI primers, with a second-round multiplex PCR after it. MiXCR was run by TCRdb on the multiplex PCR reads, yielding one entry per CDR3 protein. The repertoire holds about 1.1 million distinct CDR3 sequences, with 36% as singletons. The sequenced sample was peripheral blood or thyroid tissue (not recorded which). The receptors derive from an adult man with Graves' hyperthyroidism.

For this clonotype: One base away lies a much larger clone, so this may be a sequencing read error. The CDR3 sequence is CASSLEGSDYTF. As DNA, the CDR3 is TGTGCCAGCAGCTTAGAAGGGAGTGACTACACCTTC. V usage is TRBV7-8 and J usage is TRBJ1-2; D gene uncertain. The CDR3 runs 12 residues. Trimming removed 1 base from V and 10 bases from J, with 10 bases in between. CDR1 is SGHVS and CDR2 is FQNEAQ in the germline V gene. The variable domain in full, with the rest retrieved from reference TRBV7-8 and TRBJ1-2, is GAGVSQSPRYKVAKRGQDVALRCDPISGHVSLFWYQQALGQGPEFLTYFQNEAQLDKSGLPSDRFFAERPEGSVSTLKIQRTQQEDSAVYLCASSLEGSDYTFGSGTRLTVV.

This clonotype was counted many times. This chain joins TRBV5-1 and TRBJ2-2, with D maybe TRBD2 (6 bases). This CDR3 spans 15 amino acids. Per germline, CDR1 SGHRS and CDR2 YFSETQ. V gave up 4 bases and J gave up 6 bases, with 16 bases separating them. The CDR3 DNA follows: TGCGCCAGCAGCCCTTACGGGGGAGCGTCCGGGGAGCTGTTTTTT. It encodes CASSPYGGASGELFF. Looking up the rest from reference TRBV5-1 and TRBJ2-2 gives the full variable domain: KAGVTQTPRYLIKTRGQQVTLSCSPISGHRSVSWYQQTPGQGLQFLFEYFSETQRNKGNFPGRFSGRQFSNSRSEMNVSTLELGDSALYLCASSPYGGASGELFFGEGSRLTVL.

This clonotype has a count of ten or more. CDR3 loop: CASSFQGAGAETQYF. Here the CDR3 DNA reads TGCGCCAGCAGCTTCCAGGGGGCGGGAGCAGAGACCCAGTACTTC. The V call is TRBV5-1, the J call TRBJ2-5; a possible D gene is TRBD1 (8 bases). The CDR3 has 15 amino acids. V was cut by 2 bases and J by 4 bases, with 15 bases left in between. The V gene's germline CDR1 is SGHRS and CDR2 YFSETQ.

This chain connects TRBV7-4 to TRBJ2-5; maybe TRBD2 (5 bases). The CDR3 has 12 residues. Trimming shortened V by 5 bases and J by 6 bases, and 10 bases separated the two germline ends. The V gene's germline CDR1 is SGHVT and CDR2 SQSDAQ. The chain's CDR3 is CASSPGSKTQYF. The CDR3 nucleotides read TGTGCCAGCAGCCCTGGGAGCAAGACCCAGTACTTC.

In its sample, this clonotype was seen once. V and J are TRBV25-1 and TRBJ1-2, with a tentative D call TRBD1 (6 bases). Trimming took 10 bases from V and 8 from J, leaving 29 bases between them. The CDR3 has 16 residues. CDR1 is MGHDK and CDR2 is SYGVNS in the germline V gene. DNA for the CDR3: TGTGCCACCAACCAGGCTCCTATACAGGGTTTAATGGGCTACACCTTC. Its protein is CATNQAPIQGLMGYTF.

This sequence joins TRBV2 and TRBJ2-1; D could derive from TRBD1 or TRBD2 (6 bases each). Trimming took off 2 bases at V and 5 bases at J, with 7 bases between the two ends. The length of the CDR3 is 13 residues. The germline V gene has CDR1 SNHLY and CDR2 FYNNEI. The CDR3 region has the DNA TGTGCCAGCAGTGAAAGGGGGGACAATGAGCAGTTCTTC. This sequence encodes CASSERGDNEQFF.

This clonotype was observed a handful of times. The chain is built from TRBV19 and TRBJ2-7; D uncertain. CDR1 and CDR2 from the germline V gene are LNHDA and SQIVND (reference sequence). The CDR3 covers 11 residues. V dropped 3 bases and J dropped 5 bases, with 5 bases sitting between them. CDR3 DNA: TGTGCCAGTAGTATTTCGGACGAGCAGTACTTC. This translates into CASSISDEQYF.

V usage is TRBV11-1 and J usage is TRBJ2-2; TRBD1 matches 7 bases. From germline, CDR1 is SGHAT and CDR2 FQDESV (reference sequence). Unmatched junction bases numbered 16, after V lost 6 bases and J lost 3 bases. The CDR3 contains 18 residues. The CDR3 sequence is CASSRTLRTGKHTGELFF. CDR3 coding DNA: TGTGCCAGCAGTCGAACTCTCCGGACAGGAAAGCACACCGGGGAGCTGTTTTTT.

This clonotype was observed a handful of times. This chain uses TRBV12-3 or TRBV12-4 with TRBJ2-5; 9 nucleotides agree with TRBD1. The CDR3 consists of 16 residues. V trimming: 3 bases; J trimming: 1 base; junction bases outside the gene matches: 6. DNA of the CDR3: TGTGCCAGCAGTTTGTTAGGACAGGGGCCCCAAGAGACCCAGTACTTC. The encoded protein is CASSLLGQGPQETQYF.

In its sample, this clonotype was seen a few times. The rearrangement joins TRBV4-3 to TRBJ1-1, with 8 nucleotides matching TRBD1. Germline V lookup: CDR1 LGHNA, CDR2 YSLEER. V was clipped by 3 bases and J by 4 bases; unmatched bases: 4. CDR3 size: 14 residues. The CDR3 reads CASSQNRGGTEAFF. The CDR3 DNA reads TGCGCCAGCAGCCAGAACAGGGGGGGCACTGAAGCTTTCTTT.

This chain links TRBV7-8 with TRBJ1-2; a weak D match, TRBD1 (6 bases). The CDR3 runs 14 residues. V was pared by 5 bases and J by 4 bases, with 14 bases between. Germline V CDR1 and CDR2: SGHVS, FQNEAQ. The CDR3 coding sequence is TGTGCCAGCAGCCTCGGGGGCCGAGGCTATGGCTACACCTTC. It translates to CASSLGGRGYGYTF.

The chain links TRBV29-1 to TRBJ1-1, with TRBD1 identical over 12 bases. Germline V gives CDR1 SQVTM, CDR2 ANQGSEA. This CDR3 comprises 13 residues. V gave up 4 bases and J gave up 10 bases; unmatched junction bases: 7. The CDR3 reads CSVVGTGGSVAFF. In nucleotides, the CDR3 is TGCAGCGTTGTCGGGACAGGGGGCAGTGTAGCTTTCTTT.

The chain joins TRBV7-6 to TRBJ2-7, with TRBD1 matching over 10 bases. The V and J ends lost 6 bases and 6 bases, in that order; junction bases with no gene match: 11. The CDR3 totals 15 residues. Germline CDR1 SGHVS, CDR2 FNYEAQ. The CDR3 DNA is TGTGCCAGCAGTTCCGCTTGGGACAGGGGCGCCGAGCAGTACTTC. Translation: CASSSAWDRGAEQYF.

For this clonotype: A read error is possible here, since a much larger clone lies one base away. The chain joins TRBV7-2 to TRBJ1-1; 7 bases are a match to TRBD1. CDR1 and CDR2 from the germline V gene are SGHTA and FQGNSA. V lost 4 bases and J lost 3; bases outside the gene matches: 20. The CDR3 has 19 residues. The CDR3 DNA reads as TGTGCCAGCAGCTCGGACCGGGACAGTTTACTTTTTGGGGACACTGAAGCTTTCTTT. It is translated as CASSSDRDSLLFGDTEAFF.

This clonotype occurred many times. The CDR3 sequence: CASSRDLNYEQYF. For the CDR3, the DNA is TGTGCCAGCAGCCGGGACTTGAACTACGAGCAGTACTTC. V usage is TRBV7-8 and J usage is TRBJ2-7; tentative D call: TRBD2 (6 bases). This CDR3 has 13 amino acids. Germline assignment: CDR1 SGHVS and CDR2 FQNEAQ. V shed 5 bases and J shed 3 bases, with 11 bases lying between them. The full variable domain, in which reference TRBV7-8 and TRBJ2-7 provide the parts outside the CDR3, is GAGVSQSPRYKVAKRGQDVALRCDPISGHVSLFWYQQALGQGPEFLTYFQNEAQLDKSGLPSDRFFAERPEGSVSTLKIQRTQQEDSAVYLCASSRDLNYEQYFGPGTRLTVT.

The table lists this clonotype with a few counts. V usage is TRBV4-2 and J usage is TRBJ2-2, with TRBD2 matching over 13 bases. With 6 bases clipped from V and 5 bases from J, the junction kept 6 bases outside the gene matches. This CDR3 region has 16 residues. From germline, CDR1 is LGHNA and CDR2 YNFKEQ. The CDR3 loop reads CASSPPGLAGTGELFF. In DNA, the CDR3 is TGTGCCAGCAGTCCCCCGGGACTAGCGGGAACCGGGGAGCTGTTTTTT.